One sample yielded the 25 T cell receptor beta chains listed below, sequenced in a study of T cells in Graves' hyperthyroidism and ophthalmopathy. RNA transcripts were the template for amplifying TCR beta CDR3 regions. HTBI primers were used for first-round RT-PCR of the TCR CDR3. TCRdb recomputed calls from the multiplex PCR reads with MiXCR, one row per CDR3 protein. The repertoire has hundreds of thousands of distinct CDR3 sequences, 20% to 25% of them found once; the top ten carry 73%. The sequencing sample was made of blood. These receptors came from a man over 45 with Graves' hyperthyroidism.

This clonotype turned up a few times. The gene calls are TRBV7-2 and TRBJ2-3, with D hard to call. V was clipped by 5 bases and J by 4 bases, with 13 bases between them. This CDR3 is built from 14 residues. Germline V gives CDR1 SGHTA, CDR2 FQGNSA. This CDR3 reads CASSPHLGPDTQYF. The CDR3 bases are TGTGCCAGCAGCCCCCATCTAGGGCCAGATACGCAGTATTTT.

J is TRBJ1-3 and V is TRBV12-3 or TRBV12-4; D gene uncertain. The V end lost 5 bases, the J end lost 0 bases, and 11 bases lay between the germline ends. This CDR3 contains 15 residues. CDR3 sequence reads: CASSLDAFSGNTIYF. In DNA, the CDR3 is TGTGCCAGCAGTCTGGACGCATTCTCTGGAAACACCATATATTTT.

The rearrangement links TRBV6-2 or TRBV6-3 to TRBJ2-5, with D possibly TRBD1 on 7 matching bases. The V end was cut by 2 bases, the J end by 1 base, with 14 bases between. CDR1 and CDR2 from the germline V gene are MNHEY and SVGEGT. The CDR3 totals 16 residues. The CDR3: CASSYGQGGFQETQYF. In DNA, the CDR3 is TGTGCCAGCAGTTACGGGCAGGGGGGCTTCCAAGAGACCCAGTACTTC.

At least ten counts were recorded for this clonotype. This chain connects TRBV2 to TRBJ1-1; 8 nucleotides line up with TRBD1. Trimming at V came to 6 bases and at J to 7 bases, leaving 16 bases not matched to a gene. The germline CDR1 and CDR2 sequences are SNHLY and FYNNEI. The CDR3 spans 16 residues. CDR3 residues: CASSGVLRTGKVEAFF. The CDR3 nucleotides read TGTGCCAGCAGCGGTGTTTTACGGACAGGGAAGGTTGAAGCTTTCTTT.

This clonotype was counted only a few times. CDR3 protein: CASSLDGMSNEQFF. The CDR3 DNA sequence: TGTGCCAGCAGCTTAGATGGGATGTCCAATGAGCAGTTCTTC. The V and J genes are TRBV11-3 and TRBJ2-1, with D unresolved. The CDR3 sequence is 14 residues long. Germline V CDR1 and CDR2: SGHNT, YENEEA. The ends were cut back, 0 bases at V and 6 bases at J, with 9 bases in the middle.

In this sample, this clonotype turned up a few times. This chain's CDR3 is CASSIEASPNLVAYEQYF. The CDR3 nucleotides read TGTGCCAGTAGTATTGAGGCTTCTCCAAACCTCGTCGCCTACGAGCAGTACTTC. The rearrangement joins TRBV7-8 to TRBJ2-7; D remains ambiguous. Between the trimmed V and J ends, which lost 9 bases and 2 bases, there was a span of 29 bases. This CDR3 is 18 amino acids long. Germline V gives CDR1 SGHVS, CDR2 FQNEAQ.

The V call is TRBV6-1, the J call TRBJ1-2; 10 bases agree with TRBD1. This CDR3 contains 14 residues. CDR1 and CDR2 from the germline V gene are MNHNS and SASEGT. The junction had 3 bases not matched to a gene; V was cut back by 6 bases and J by 2 bases. CDR3 bases: TGTGCCAGCAGCAGGGGACAGGGGAACTATGGCTACACCTTC. It is translated as CASSRGQGNYGYTF.

J is TRBJ2-7 and V is TRBV29-1, with a possible D match to TRBD2 (6 bases). The CDR3 spans 13 residues. Per the germline V gene, CDR1 is SQVTM and CDR2 is ANQGSEA. Trimming took off 5 bases at V and 2 bases at J, with 13 bases between the two ends. The CDR3 region is CSVYGGETYEQYF. CDR3 coding DNA: TGCAGCGTTTACGGGGGTGAGACCTACGAGCAGTACTTC.

This clonotype was counted only a few times. V and J are TRBV7-3 and TRBJ1-6; D uncertain. Germline CDR1 reads SGHTA; CDR2 reads FQGTGA. The V and J ends lost 2 bases and 10 bases respectively, with 9 bases between them. The CDR3 contains 13 residues. Written as DNA, the CDR3 is TGTGCCAGCAGCTTATGGGGAGACTCACCCCTCCACTTT. Translated: CASSLWGDSPLHF.

This clonotype was counted between two and nine times. CDR3 nucleotide sequence: TGCGCCAGCAGCTTTACTACCTTGGGGTACGAGCAGTACTTC. Translation gives CASSFTTLGYEQYF. V gene TRBV5-1 combines with J gene TRBJ2-7; D is unclear. The ends were cut back, 2 bases at V and 4 bases at J, with 13 bases in the middle. Germline CDR1 reads SGHRS; CDR2 reads YFSETQ. The CDR3 totals 14 residues.

This clonotype showed up just a few times. The V and J genes are TRBV15 and TRBJ2-1, with 9 positions matching TRBD2. V shed 7 bases, J shed 6 bases, and the junction held 13 bases outside the gene matches. CDR1 is LNHNV and CDR2 is YYDKDF in the germline V gene (reference sequence). The CDR3 contains 16 residues. CDR3 amino acids: CATTSTGTSLINEQFF. In nucleotides, the CDR3 is TGTGCCACCACATCAACCGGGACTAGCTTGATCAATGAGCAGTTCTTC.

This clonotype came up a few times. The rearrangement links TRBV28 to TRBJ1-4; D is unresolved. Trimming cost V 3 bases and J 5 bases, with 13 bases left between them. The CDR3 has 15 amino acids. Germline CDR1 reads MDHEN; CDR2 reads SYDVKM. The CDR3 protein is CASSFVVGMNEKLFF. As DNA, the CDR3 is TGTGCCAGCAGTTTCGTTGTGGGGATGAATGAAAAACTGTTTTTT.

The V gene is TRBV6-2 or TRBV6-3, the J gene TRBJ2-1; no reliable D call. The CDR3 covers 12 residues. V lost 6 bases and J 8 bases, leaving 11 bases between the germline ends. CDR1 MNHEY and CDR2 SVGEGT come from the germline V gene. CDR3: CASSPFTDEQFF. Here the CDR3 DNA reads TGTGCCAGCAGCCCTTTCACTGATGAGCAGTTCTTC.

This clonotype was detected only a few times. The CDR3 is CATSALAGYTGELFF. CDR3 nucleotide sequence: TGTGCCACCAGCGCACTAGCGGGGTACACCGGGGAGCTGTTTTTT. The chain employs TRBV15 and TRBJ2-2, with TRBD2 matching 10 bases. After removal of 5 bases from V and 3 bases from J, the junction contained 3 bases not matched to a gene. This CDR3 is 15 amino acids long. Germline-derived CDR1 and CDR2 are LNHNV and YYDKDF (reference sequence).

The sample holds a few counts of this clonotype. The chain joins TRBV7-9 to TRBJ2-1; 8 nucleotides agree with TRBD2. The junction had 17 bases not matched to a gene; V was cut back by 5 bases and J by 8 bases. The CDR3 loop spans 17 amino acids. Germline CDR1 reads SEHNR; CDR2 reads FQNEAQ (reference sequence). The CDR3 nucleotides are TGTGCCAGCAGCCTCAAAGCGGTGGCTAGCGGGTCGGATGAGCAGTTCTTC. As protein: CASSLKAVASGSDEQFF.

The chain combines TRBV20-1 with TRBJ2-5, with a weak D call TRBD2 (6 bases). Per germline, CDR1 DFQATT and CDR2 SNEGSKA (reference sequence). The CDR3 contains 14 residues. V lost 3 bases to trimming and J lost 1 base, with 12 bases between them. The CDR3 DNA reads as TGCAGTGCTAGTGCTGCGGGACCCCAAGAGACCCAGTACTTC. Protein: CSASAAGPQETQYF.

The chain combines TRBV9 with TRBJ2-1; possibly TRBD2 for D (5 bases). V lost 0 bases, J lost 4 bases, and 8 bases lay in between. This CDR3 spans 14 amino acids. Per the germline V gene, CDR1 is SGDLS and CDR2 is YYNGEE. CDR3 in amino acids: CASSVGLAYNEQFF. In nucleotides, the CDR3 is TGTGCCAGCAGCGTAGGTCTAGCTTACAATGAGCAGTTCTTC.

The gene calls are TRBV6-2 or TRBV6-3 and TRBJ1-3, with unresolved D. V was trimmed by 0 bases and J by 0 bases, leaving 9 bases between them. There are 16 residues in the CDR3. Germline V gene data show CDR1 as MNHEY and CDR2 as SVGEGT. The CDR3 reads CASSYSPQSSGNTIYF. The CDR3 DNA sequence: TGTGCCAGCAGTTACTCCCCACAGTCCTCTGGAAACACCATATATTTT.

This clonotype was seen ten or more times. The chain carries TRBV14 and TRBJ2-2; the D gene is possibly TRBD2 (5 bases). CDR1 and CDR2 (germline): SGHDN, FVKESK. The CDR3 consists of 15 residues. The V gene lost 4 bases and the J gene lost 5 bases, with 14 bases spanning the gap. CDR3 coding DNA: TGTGCCAGCAGCCCCGCGAGAGGGCGGACCGGGGAGCTGTTTTTT. Its translation: CASSPARGRTGELFF.

This clonotype has only a few counts. The chain employs TRBV3-1 and TRBJ2-7, with D possibly being TRBD1 or TRBD2 (5 bases each). CDR1 is LGHDT and CDR2 is YNNKEL in the germline V gene (reference sequence). V shed 8 bases and J shed 2 bases, with 16 bases lying between them. This CDR3 is 14 amino acids long. As DNA, the CDR3 is TGTGCCAGCCGTCGGGACCATAACACCTACGAGCAGTACTTC. Protein product: CASRRDHNTYEQYF.

This clonotype has just a few counts. The CDR3 nucleotides are TGTGCCAGCAGCCAAGGGACAGGGGTGTACCAAGAGACCCAGTACTTC. Protein: CASSQGTGVYQETQYF. The chain recombines TRBV3-1 with TRBJ2-5; TRBD1 matches 9 bases. Per germline, CDR1 LGHDT and CDR2 YNNKEL (reference sequence). This CDR3 comprises 16 residues. Losses at the gene ends were 1 base for V and 0 bases for J; bases not matched to a gene: 3.

This clonotype was counted only a few times. The chain carries TRBV20-1 and TRBJ1-1, with a possible D match to TRBD1 (6 bases). Germline loops: CDR1 DFQATT, CDR2 SNEGSKA (reference sequence). Trimming removed 6 bases at V and 0 bases at J, with 11 bases between. The length of the CDR3 is 13 residues. CDR3 bases: TGCAGTGCGGGACACCCTATGAACACTGAAGCTTTCTTT. Translated: CSAGHPMNTEAFF.

This chain connects TRBV4-3 to TRBJ2-7; TRBD2 aligns across 14 bases. This CDR3 contains 17 residues. In germline, CDR1 is LGHNA, CDR2 YSLEER. With 1 base clipped from V and 3 bases from J, the junction kept 5 bases outside the gene matches. The CDR3 DNA is TGCGCCAGCAGCCAAGCCGGGACTAGCGGGGGAAGCTACGAGCAGTACTTC. It specifies CASSQAGTSGGSYEQYF.

The chain recombines TRBV5-1 with TRBJ2-2, with TRBD2 identical over 8 bases. Trimming at V came to 0 bases and at J to 2 bases, leaving 6 bases not matched to a gene. Germline V gene sequence: CDR1 SGHRS, CDR2 YFSETQ. The CDR3 is made up of 17 amino acids. This CDR3 reads CASSLDGSGVNTGELFF. The CDR3 DNA sequence: TGCGCCAGCAGCTTGGACGGTAGCGGGGTCAACACCGGGGAGCTGTTTTTT.

The chain has TRBV20-1 and TRBJ2-1; no clear D gene. Looked up from germline, CDR1 is DFQATT and CDR2 is SNEGSKA (reference sequence). V dropped 2 bases and J dropped 8 bases, with 10 bases sitting between them. The CDR3 has 12 residues. In nucleotides, the CDR3 is TGCAGTGCTAGACGCAGTGACTATGAGCAGTTCTTC. This translates into CSARRSDYEQFF.